Listed below are T cell receptor beta chains from one sample, sequenced in a study of identifying expanded T cells in peripheral blood. TCRdb's copy holds only in-frame clones and misses some; the assay was immunoSEQ multiplex PCR. The sample shows about 97,000 clones, around 85% of them seen only once. The sequenced sample consisted of blood. The source is a person aged 18-70 years in good health. CDR3s include the opening cysteine and the closing phenylalanine or tryptophan. The D gene is left open where the match is weak. Only some rows state a clone size, as once, few, many or a class for expanded clones.

size	V	D	J	CDR3	DNA
.	TRBV11-2	.	TRBJ2-7	CASRPQGIDEQYF	TGTGCCAGCAGACCCCAGGGAATCGACGAGCAGTACTTC
.	TRBV11-2	.	TRBJ2-5	CASSLLGGRRETQYF	TGTGCCAGCAGCTTGCTCGGGGGGCGGAGGGAGACCCAGTACTTC
.	TRBV7-2	.	TRBJ2-7	CASSLGAWEKPYEQYF	TGTGCCAGCAGCTTAGGTGCTTGGGAAAAACCATACGAGCAGTACTTC
.	TRBV6-6	.	TRBJ2-3	CASSAPGGVTDTQYF	TGTGCCAGCAGTGCTCCGGGCGGGGTCACAGATACGCAGTATTTT
.	TRBV9	.	TRBJ1-4	CASSVSQGVNEKLFF	TGTGCCAGCAGCGTATCTCAAGGGGTTAATGAAAAACTGTTTTTT
.	TRBV7-9	.	TRBJ1-3	CASSLSGGPSGNTIYF	TGTGCCAGCAGCTTATCGGGCGGACCCTCTGGAAACACCATATATTTT
.	TRBV7-9	TRBD1	TRBJ1-2	CASSLGVQGYGNGYTF	TGTGCCAGCAGCTTAGGGGTACAGGGGTATGGGAACGGCTACACCTTC
.	TRBV28	TRBD2	TRBJ2-3	CASRLAGTRSDTQYF	TGTGCCAGCAGACTAGCGGGAACCCGTTCAGATACGCAGTATTTT
.	TRBV6-5	.	TRBJ1-1	CASSRVVNTEAFF	TGTGCCAGCAGTAGGGTAGTGAACACTGAAGCTTTCTTT
.	TRBV7-2	.	TRBJ2-2	CASSSPGSWGMWGGELFF	TGTGCCAGCAGCTCCCCTGGGAGCTGGGGGATGTGGGGCGGGGAGCTGTTTTTT
.	TRBV28	.	TRBJ1-2	CASSPLFRQTNYGYTF	TGTGCCAGCAGTCCTCTCTTCCGCCAAACTAACTATGGCTACACCTTC
.	TRBV28	.	TRBJ1-4	CASRTLGFGKLFF	TGTGCCAGCAGAACCCTGGGGTTTGGAAAACTGTTTTTT
.	TRBV6-1	.	TRBJ1-4	CASSELGGGEKLFF	TGTGCCAGCAGTGAATTGGGGGGAGGTGAAAAACTGTTTTTT
.	TRBV7-9	.	TRBJ2-5	CASSGRGLGETQYF	TGTGCCAGCAGCGGCAGGGGTTTGGGAGAGACCCAGTACTTC
few	TRBV4-3	.	TRBJ2-3	CASSQEFGGATDTQYF	TGCGCCAGCAGCCAAGAATTCGGGGGAGCCACAGATACGCAGTATTTT
once	TRBV28	.	TRBJ1-5	CASNPGNNQPQHF	TGTGCCAGCAATCCGGGGAATAATCAGCCCCAGCATTTT
.	TRBV4-2	TRBD2	TRBJ2-2	CASSQEGLAGASGELFF	TGTGCCAGCAGCCAAGAGGGACTAGCGGGGGCATCCGGGGAGCTGTTTTTT
.	TRBV25-1	.	TRBJ1-2	CASSERGNYGYTF	TGTGCCAGCAGTGAACGGGGCAACTATGGCTACACCTTC
.	TRBV11-2	TRBD1	TRBJ1-3	CASSWTGNSGNTIYF	TGTGCCAGCAGCTGGACAGGAAACTCTGGAAACACCATATATTTT
.	TRBV6-5	.	TRBJ1-2	CASKGGPGDPYGYTF	TGTGCCAGCAAAGGGGGACCAGGGGACCCCTATGGCTACACCTTC
few	TRBV5-1	TRBD1	TRBJ2-7	CASSFQQGSGEQYF	TGCGCCAGCAGCTTCCAACAGGGGTCGGGGGAGCAGTACTTC
.	TRBV4-3	.	TRBJ2-1	CASSQGEGFGNEQFF	TGCGCCAGCAGCCAGGGGGAAGGCTTTGGCAATGAGCAGTTCTTC
.	TRBV10-3	TRBD1	TRBJ1-6	CATGDRGGNNSPLHF	TGTGCCACAGGAGACAGGGGAGGGAATAATTCACCCCTCCACTTT
few	TRBV10-2	.	TRBJ1-1	CASSQGDGAFF	TGCGCCAGCAGTCAGGGAGACGGAGCTTTCTTT
.	TRBV13	.	TRBJ2-5	CASSLVLGRTTAVETQYF	TGTGCCAGCAGCTTAGTATTGGGGAGGACCACGGCGGTAGAGACCCAGTACTTC